The entry below gives a single TCR beta chain sequence along with its context. This entry is derived from a study of cytomegalovirus exposure and HLA in healthy donors. J gave up 5 bases and V 5 bases, and 6 bases lay outside the gene matches. CDR1 is SGHAT, CDR2 FQNNGV, per germline. CDR3 length: 14 amino acids. PCR employed 60 Vbeta and 13 Jbeta primers. The repertoire was sequenced with immunoSEQ multiplex PCR; TCRdb's copy has only in-frame clones and lacks some. There are tens of thousands of clones in the sample; approximately 71% occur only once, and approximately 8% lies in the top ten. The sequence was collected from a man aged 55 to 69 in good health and CMV-seropositive. V usage is TRBV11-2 and J usage is TRBJ2-1; 7 bases match TRBD1. The sequenced sample consisted of PBMCs. CDR3 amino acids: CASSGYRGHNEQFF. CDR3 sequence (DNA): TGTGCCAGCAGCGGCTACAGGGGTCACAATGAGCAGTTCTTC.